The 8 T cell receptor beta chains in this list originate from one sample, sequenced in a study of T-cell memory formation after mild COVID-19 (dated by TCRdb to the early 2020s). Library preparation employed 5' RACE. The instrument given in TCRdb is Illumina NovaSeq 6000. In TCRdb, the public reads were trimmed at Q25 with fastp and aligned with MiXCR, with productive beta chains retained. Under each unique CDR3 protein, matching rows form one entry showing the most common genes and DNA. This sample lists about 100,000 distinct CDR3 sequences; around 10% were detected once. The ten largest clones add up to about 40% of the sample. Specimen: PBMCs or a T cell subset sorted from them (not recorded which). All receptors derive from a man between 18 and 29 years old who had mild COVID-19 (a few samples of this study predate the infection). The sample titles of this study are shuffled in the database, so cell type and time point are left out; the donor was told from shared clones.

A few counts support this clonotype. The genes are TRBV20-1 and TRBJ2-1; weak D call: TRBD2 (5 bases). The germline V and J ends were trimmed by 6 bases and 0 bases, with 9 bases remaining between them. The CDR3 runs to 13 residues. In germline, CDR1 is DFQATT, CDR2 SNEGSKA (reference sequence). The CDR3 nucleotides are TGCAGTGCCAGGAGGCCCTCCTACAATGAGCAGTTCTTC. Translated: CSARRPSYNEQFF.

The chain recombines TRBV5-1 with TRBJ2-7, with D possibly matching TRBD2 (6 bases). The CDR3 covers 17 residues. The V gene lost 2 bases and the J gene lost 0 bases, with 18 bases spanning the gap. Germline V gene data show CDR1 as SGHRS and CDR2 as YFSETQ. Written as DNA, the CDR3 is TGCGCCAGCAGCTTAAGCGGGCAGGAGGGGTACTCCTACGAGCAGTACTTC. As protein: CASSLSGQEGYSYEQYF.

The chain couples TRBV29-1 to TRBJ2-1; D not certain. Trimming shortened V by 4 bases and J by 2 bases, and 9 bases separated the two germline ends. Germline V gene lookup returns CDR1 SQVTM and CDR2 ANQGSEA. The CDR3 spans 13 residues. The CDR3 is CSVGETPYNEQFF. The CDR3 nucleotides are TGCAGCGTTGGCGAAACTCCCTACAATGAGCAGTTCTTC.

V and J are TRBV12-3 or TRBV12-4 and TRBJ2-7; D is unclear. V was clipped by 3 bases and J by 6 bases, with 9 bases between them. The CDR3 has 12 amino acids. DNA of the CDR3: TGTGCCAGCAGTTTTAGGGTTTCCGAGCAGTACTTC. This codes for CASSFRVSEQYF.

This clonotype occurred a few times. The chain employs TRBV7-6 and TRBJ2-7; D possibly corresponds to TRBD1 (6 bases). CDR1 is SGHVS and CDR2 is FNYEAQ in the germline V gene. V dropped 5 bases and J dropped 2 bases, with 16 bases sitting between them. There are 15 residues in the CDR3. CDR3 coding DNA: TGTGCCAGCAGCGCGGACAGCACTCCCACCTACGAGCAGTACTTC. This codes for CASSADSTPTYEQYF.

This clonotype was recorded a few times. CDR3 sequence (DNA): TGTGCCACCAGTGATTCTTCCAGTTGGGAGCAGTTCTTC. Amino acid sequence: CATSDSSSWEQFF. The rearrangement uses TRBV24-1 and TRBJ2-1, with D unclear. The germline V gene encodes CDR1 KGHDR and CDR2 SFDVKD. V was cut by 2 bases and J by 10 bases, with 11 bases left in between. There are 13 residues in the CDR3.

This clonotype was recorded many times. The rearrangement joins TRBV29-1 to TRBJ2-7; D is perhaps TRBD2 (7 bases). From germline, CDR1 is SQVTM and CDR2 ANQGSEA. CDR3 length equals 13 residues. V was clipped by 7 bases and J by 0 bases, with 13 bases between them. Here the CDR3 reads CSAQGGGSYEQYF. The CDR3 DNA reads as TGCAGCGCCCAAGGGGGGGGCTCCTACGAGCAGTACTTC.

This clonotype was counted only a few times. The CDR3 DNA is TGTGCCAGCAGTTTCCGGGGGACCCAAGAGACCCAGTACTTC. Its translation: CASSFRGTQETQYF. The V gene is TRBV12-3 or TRBV12-4, the J gene TRBJ2-5; possibly TRBD2 for D (6 bases). The CDR3 has 14 residues. Trimming removed 3 bases from V and 1 base from J, with 9 bases in between.